These T cell receptor beta chains were read from a single sample in a study of CD8 T cells in Susac syndrome. TCRdb reprocessed the immunoSEQ multiplex PCR reads with MiXCR, giving one entry per CDR3 protein. The sample has tens of thousands of distinct CDR3 sequences; under 96% are singletons. Input material: CD4+ T cells from PBMCs. The receptors shown here come from a human donor with multiple sclerosis. Both conserved end residues are part of each CDR3. The D gene is left open where the match is weak.

D gene: .; V gene: TRBV29-1; CDR3 protein: CSVALSPNTEAFF
D gene: .; V gene: TRBV28; CDR3 protein: CASSLMKGTLGYTF
D gene: TRBD2; V gene: TRBV3-1; CDR3 protein: CASSQAWLAGGTDTQYF
D gene: .; V gene: TRBV12-3/TRBV12-4; CDR3 protein: CASTDQGIGYGYTF
D gene: .; V gene: TRBV12-3/TRBV12-4; CDR3 protein: CASRHTGGANYGYTF
D gene: TRBD1; V gene: TRBV25-1; CDR3 protein: CASSEYGGTGRETQYF
D gene: .; V gene: TRBV11-3; CDR3 protein: CASSFAPGVQYEQYF
D gene: .; V gene: TRBV28; CDR3 protein: CASSAPGLIGNEKLFF
D gene: TRBD1; V gene: TRBV24-1; CDR3 protein: CATSGYRGLTNTGELFF
D gene: TRBD1; V gene: TRBV20-1; CDR3 protein: CSARNLRTGAETQYF
D gene: TRBD2; V gene: TRBV5-1; CDR3 protein: CASSLPTSGASTDTQYF
D gene: .; V gene: TRBV7-2; CDR3 protein: CASSISNGRSYGYTF
D gene: .; V gene: TRBV12-3/TRBV12-4; CDR3 protein: CASNPQLGGNYGYTF
D gene: TRBD1; V gene: TRBV20-1; CDR3 protein: CSARGTGRTYEQYF
D gene: .; V gene: TRBV29-1; CDR3 protein: CSASEGGTQYF
D gene: .; V gene: TRBV6-5; CDR3 protein: CASSPYSNQPQHF
D gene: .; V gene: TRBV20-1; CDR3 protein: CSASPRAGLYEQYF
D gene: TRBD2; V gene: TRBV7-2; CDR3 protein: CASSLAGTSGNEQFF
D gene: .; V gene: TRBV20-1; CDR3 protein: CSAPTPVADQPQHF
D gene: .; V gene: TRBV10-1; CDR3 protein: CASSERGDTSTDTQYF
D gene: .; V gene: TRBV30; CDR3 protein: CAWSSRQAYEQYF
D gene: .; V gene: TRBV18; CDR3 protein: CASSPISPSGYTF
D gene: .; V gene: TRBV6-2/TRBV6-3; CDR3 protein: CASTPHRNTEAFF
D gene: .; V gene: TRBV5-1; CDR3 protein: CASSLVSGPGYEQYF
D gene: .; V gene: TRBV2; CDR3 protein: CASSDRGFGEQYF
D gene: .; V gene: TRBV11-2; CDR3 protein: CASSLGRHGELFF
D gene: TRBD2; V gene: TRBV4-1; CDR3 protein: CASSQVSGLGVSEQFF
D gene: .; V gene: TRBV29-1; CDR3 protein: CSVWSIRNTEAFF
D gene: TRBD1; V gene: TRBV6-6; CDR3 protein: CASSAGGQGGYGYTF
D gene: .; V gene: TRBV6-2/TRBV6-3; CDR3 protein: CASSYSRATQETQYF
D gene: .; V gene: TRBV27; CDR3 protein: CASSFALSLYEQYF
D gene: .; V gene: TRBV3-1; CDR3 protein: CASSPSNSGNTIYF
D gene: .; V gene: TRBV25-1; CDR3 protein: CASSAVRYQETQYF
D gene: .; V gene: TRBV5-1; CDR3 protein: CASSIQGSETQYF
D gene: .; V gene: TRBV13; CDR3 protein: CASSLDLLGGGDNEQFF
D gene: TRBD1; V gene: TRBV12-3/TRBV12-4; CDR3 protein: CASREFGGTGNYGYTF
D gene: .; V gene: TRBV7-3; CDR3 protein: CASSQNSGANVLTF
D gene: .; V gene: TRBV5-1; CDR3 protein: CASSLDERAIDTQYF
D gene: .; V gene: TRBV12-3/TRBV12-4; CDR3 protein: CASSWERSSYNEQFF
D gene: TRBD1; V gene: TRBV12-3/TRBV12-4; CDR3 protein: CASSKNRGKKWLNEQFF
D gene: TRBD1; V gene: TRBV29-1; CDR3 protein: CSALRDRGGNEQFF
D gene: .; V gene: TRBV3-1; CDR3 protein: CASSHAGWNEQFF
D gene: .; V gene: TRBV2; CDR3 protein: CASYRGANQPQHF
D gene: .; V gene: TRBV5-1; CDR3 protein: CASSKDRYYEQYF
D gene: TRBD1; V gene: TRBV20-1; CDR3 protein: CSALRQGSSYEQYF
D gene: TRBD1; V gene: TRBV6-5; CDR3 protein: CASSYTGGNYNSPLHF
D gene: .; V gene: TRBV20-1; CDR3 protein: CSASGGPEDTQYF
D gene: .; V gene: TRBV4-1; CDR3 protein: CASSQELTDYSNQPQHF
D gene: .; V gene: TRBV11-1; CDR3 protein: CASSIRGGRTDTQYF
D gene: TRBD1; V gene: TRBV29-1; CDR3 protein: CSVVGQGARETQYF
D gene: .; V gene: TRBV5-1; CDR3 protein: CASSPGLAEGTGELFF
D gene: .; V gene: TRBV6-2/TRBV6-3; CDR3 protein: CASSYGTPAYNEQFF
D gene: .; V gene: TRBV19; CDR3 protein: CASSADRITQYF
D gene: .; V gene: TRBV6-2/TRBV6-3; CDR3 protein: CASSGVGDRHPYEQYF
D gene: .; V gene: TRBV7-9; CDR3 protein: CASSLRGSEGYTF
D gene: TRBD2; V gene: TRBV5-1; CDR3 protein: CASSGIGTKETQYF
D gene: .; V gene: TRBV5-1; CDR3 protein: CASSLDGRYNSPLHF
D gene: TRBD1; V gene: TRBV4-2; CDR3 protein: CASSPTGLRETQYF
D gene: .; V gene: TRBV3-1; CDR3 protein: CASSQDRWNEQFF